The 7 T cell receptor beta chains reported below all come from one sample, sequenced in a study of technical replicates of blood from a handful of donors. Assay: immunoSEQ multiplex PCR; the TCRdb copy retains only in-frame clones and omits some. The table lists about 83,000 clones, about 90% of them singletons, with around 0.27% in the top ten. What was sequenced was T cells isolated from PBMCs. The source is a human donor in good health.

The rearrangement links TRBV7-9 to TRBJ2-1, with a tentative D call TRBD2 (6 bases). CDR3 size: 19 residues. CDR1 and CDR2 (germline): SEHNR, FQNEAQ (reference sequence). V lost 2 bases and J lost 3, with 23 bases in between. The CDR3 region is CASSLPGLATTRHYNEQFF. DNA of the CDR3: TGTGCCAGCAGCTTACCGGGACTCGCCACAACACGACACTACAATGAGCAGTTCTTC.

The chain carries TRBV5-1 and TRBJ2-7, with 8 nucleotides matching TRBD2. The CDR3 extends over 16 amino acids. Germline CDR1 reads SGHRS; CDR2 reads YFSETQ. The V gene end was trimmed by 2 bases and the J gene end by 0 bases; junction bases not matched to a gene: 7. This CDR3 is CASSFGSGVPSYEQYF. The CDR3 DNA reads as TGCGCCAGCAGCTTTGGTAGCGGGGTCCCCTCCTACGAGCAGTACTTC.

About this clone itself: The sample contains more than one DNA sequence encoding this CDR3. The chain links TRBV5-1 to TRBJ2-7; D is possibly TRBD1 (6 bases). V was cut by 3 bases and J by 4 bases, with 14 bases left in between. This CDR3 has 14 amino acids. Germline V CDR1 and CDR2: SGHRS, YFSETQ. CDR3 DNA: TGCGCCAGCAGCTCGAACAGGGCCCCTTACGAGCAGTACTTC. This sequence encodes CASSSNRAPYEQYF.

The V call is TRBV27, the J call TRBJ2-2, with D tentatively TRBD1 (6 bases). The CDR3 has 15 residues. Germline CDR1 MNHEY, CDR2 SMNVEV (reference sequence). Deletions cut 1 base from V and 6 bases from J, with 12 bases between. The CDR3 sequence is CASSLWDTAAGELFF. As DNA, the CDR3 is TGTGCCAGCAGTTTATGGGACACGGCGGCCGGGGAGCTGTTTTTT.

This sequence joins TRBV18 and TRBJ1-1; D remains ambiguous. V was cut by 3 bases and J by 5 bases, with 10 bases left in between. CDR1 and CDR2 (germline): KGHSH, LQKENI. This CDR3 contains 13 residues. CDR3 nucleotides: TGTGCCAGCTCACCCTACTCGGGTACTGAAGCTTTCTTT. Protein: CASSPYSGTEAFF. Full variable domain (remainder filled in from reference TRBV18 and TRBJ1-1): NAGVMQNPRHLVRRRGQEARLRCSPMKGHSHVYWYRQLPEEGLKFMVYLQKENIIDESGMPKERFSAEFPKEGPSILRIQQVVRGDSAAYFCASSPYSGTEAFFGQGTRLTVV.

The chain has TRBV5-4 and TRBJ2-7; no clear D gene. With 3 bases removed from V and 5 bases from J, the gap between germline ends came to 27 bases. CDR1 SGHNT and CDR2 YYREEE come from the germline V gene (reference sequence). This CDR3 comprises 18 residues. CDR3 nucleotide sequence: TGTGCCAGCAGCTCCGAAATAGGCTTGAGAGTGACTCCTGACGAGCAGTACTTC. This encodes CASSSEIGLRVTPDEQYF. The whole variable domain, remainder taken from reference TRBV5-4 and TRBJ2-7, is ETGVTQSPTHLIKTRGQQVTLRCSSQSGHNTVSWYQQALGQGPQFIFQYYREEENGRGNFPPRFSGLQFPNYSSELNVNALELDDSALYLCASSSEIGLRVTPDEQYFGPGTRLTVT.

This clone was found once. J is TRBJ2-7 and V is TRBV27; TRBD1 aligns across 9 bases. In germline, CDR1 is MNHEY, CDR2 SMNVEV (reference sequence). Trimming took 8 bases from V and 3 from J; bases not matched to a gene: 8. The CDR3 runs to 14 residues. The CDR3 loop reads CASAHGDRVYEQYF. In nucleotides, the CDR3 is TGTGCCAGCGCCCACGGGGACAGGGTCTACGAGCAGTACTTC.